These T cell receptor beta chains were read from a single sample in a study of early T cells in non-severe SARS-CoV-2 infection. TCRdb reprocessed the 5' RACE reads via MiXCR and lists one record per CDR3 protein. The table has under 35,000 distinct CDR3 sequences, around 5.2% seen once. The sequenced sample consisted of whole blood. Source of these receptors: an adult who was a healthcare worker with PCR-confirmed SARS-CoV-2 infection or an uninfected control (not recorded which). Both conserved end residues are part of each CDR3. A D gene is named only where the DNA matches it firmly. For some rows the clone size is stated as once, few or many, or as a class when expanded; others skip it.

TRBV6-6	.	many	TRBJ1-4	15	CASSLRGGTNEKLFF	TGTGCCAGCAGCCTTCGAGGGGGGACTAATGAAAAACTGTTTTTT
TRBV20-1	TRBD2	many	TRBJ2-7	16	CSARDTSGGGSYEQYF	TGCAGTGCTAGAGATACTTCGGGAGGGGGGTCCTACGAGCAGTACTTC
TRBV10-2	.	few	TRBJ2-1	13	CASNSNPYNEQFF	TGCGCCAGCAATTCGAATCCCTACAATGAGCAGTTCTTC
TRBV12-3/TRBV12-4	.	.	TRBJ2-1	16	CASSFVGDKPYNEQFF	TGTGCCAGCAGTTTCGTGGGGGACAAACCCTACAATGAGCAGTTCTTC
TRBV4-3	.	many	TRBJ2-2	14	CASSQDWGDVELFF	TGCGCCAGCAGCCAAGATTGGGGGGACGTGGAGCTGTTTTTT
TRBV4-3	.	many	TRBJ1-2	15	CASSQDLVRGHGYTF	TGCGCCAGCAGCCAAGATTTAGTCCGGGGGCACGGCTACACCTTC
TRBV7-6	.	many	TRBJ1-4	17	CASSLESGGGGNEKLFF	TGTGCCAGCAGCTTAGAATCTGGGGGCGGAGGTAATGAAAAACTGTTTTTT
TRBV9	.	.	TRBJ2-5	15	CASSVTPAGVETQYF	TGTGCCAGCAGCGTAACCCCAGCGGGTGTGGAGACCCAGTACTTC
TRBV11-2	TRBD1	many	TRBJ2-5	14	CASSLGTGQETQYF	TGTGCCAGCAGCTTGGGGACAGGACAAGAGACCCAGTACTTC
TRBV28	.	many	TRBJ1-1	11	CASRLVSEAFF	TGTGCCAGCAGATTGGTTTCTGAAGCTTTCTTT
TRBV29-1	TRBD1	few	TRBJ1-2	13	CSVVQGSVYGYTF	TGCAGCGTTGTACAGGGGAGCGTCTATGGCTACACCTTC
TRBV20-1	.	many	TRBJ1-1	15	CSARGLEEMNTEAFF	TGCAGTGCTAGGGGTCTAGAGGAGATGAACACTGAAGCTTTCTTT
TRBV6-5	.	.	TRBJ1-2	16	CATSVHFVQTNYGYTF	TGTGCCACCAGCGTTCATTTTGTACAAACTAACTATGGCTACACCTTC
TRBV18	.	.	TRBJ2-1	18	CASSPRSLALTSYNEQFF	TGTGCCAGCTCACCACGGAGTCTAGCCCTTACCTCCTACAATGAGCAGTTCTTC
TRBV7-9	.	many	TRBJ2-5	13	CASSFAEPGTQYF	TGTGCCAGCAGCTTTGCCGAGCCCGGAACCCAGTACTTC
TRBV11-2	TRBD2	many	TRBJ2-5	16	CASSLDLSGGTETQYF	TGTGCCAGCAGCTTAGATCTTAGCGGGGGTACGGAGACCCAGTACTTC
TRBV5-4	.	.	TRBJ1-2	13	CASSPQGLRGYTF	TGTGCCAGCAGTCCTCAGGGCCTGAGGGGCTACACCTTC
TRBV18	TRBD1	few	TRBJ2-1	13	CASSLQGVDEQFF	TGTGCCAGCTCGCTACAGGGGGTTGATGAGCAGTTCTTC
TRBV12-3/TRBV12-4	.	many	TRBJ2-7	12	CASSQTIYEQYF	TGTGCCAGCAGTCAAACCATATACGAGCAGTACTTC
TRBV19	TRBD2	few	TRBJ2-1	17	CASSARPPGGSPNEQFF	TGTGCCAGTAGTGCACGCCCCCCGGGCGGGAGTCCCAATGAGCAGTTCTTC
TRBV2	.	many	TRBJ2-1	11	CASSKRDEQFF	TGTGCCAGCAGTAAAAGGGATGAGCAGTTCTTC
TRBV6-6	.	.	TRBJ1-2	15	CASTRTEGSNYGYTF	TGTGCCAGCACCCGAACGGAGGGCTCGAACTATGGCTACACCTTC
TRBV27	.	many	TRBJ1-6	13	CASGASIGSPLHF	TGTGCCAGCGGAGCATCAATTGGTTCACCCCTCCACTTT
TRBV7-6	.	.	TRBJ2-5	12	CASSQAEETQYF	TGTGCCAGCAGCCAAGCGGAAGAGACCCAGTACTTC
TRBV7-3	TRBD1	many	TRBJ2-1	17	CASSLAFGQDTYNEQFF	TGTGCCAGCAGCTTAGCCTTTGGACAGGACACTTACAATGAGCAGTTCTTC
TRBV7-6	TRBD1	many	TRBJ2-7	14	CASSRMTGGNEQYF	TGTGCCAGCAGCCGAATGACAGGGGGCAACGAGCAGTACTTC
TRBV3-1	.	.	TRBJ2-3	18	CASSQDTGFRMLTDTQYF	TGTGCCAGCAGCCAAGATACCGGGTTCCGCATGCTCACAGATACGCAGTATTTT
TRBV9	.	many	TRBJ1-2	12	CASSVVGYGYTF	TGTGCCAGCAGCGTAGTGGGCTATGGCTACACCTTC
TRBV7-2	.	many	TRBJ2-7	14	CASSLRPGDYEQYF	TGTGCCAGCAGCTTGCGACCTGGAGACTACGAGCAGTACTTC
TRBV7-2	.	many	TRBJ2-3	15	CASSLTGFLTDTQYF	TGTGCCAGCAGCTTAACGGGCTTCCTCACAGATACGCAGTATTTT
TRBV20-1	TRBD1	many	TRBJ1-1	13	CSAPQGALTEAFF	TGCAGTGCTCCCCAGGGGGCGCTCACTGAAGCTTTCTTT
TRBV6-1	.	many	TRBJ2-7	13	CATRGSSFYEQYF	TGTGCCACCCGGGGGAGTTCTTTCTACGAGCAGTACTTC
TRBV11-2	.	.	TRBJ2-5	15	CASSLERRGQETQYF	TGTGCCAGCAGCTTAGAGCGCCGAGGGCAAGAGACCCAGTACTTC
TRBV28	.	many	TRBJ1-3	14	CASSLGGRGNTIYF	TGTGCCAGCAGTTTAGGGGGGCGCGGAAACACCATATATTTT
TRBV5-1	TRBD2	few	TRBJ2-1	15	CASSHDIGRLDEQFF	TGCGCCAGCAGTCATGATATCGGGAGGCTCGATGAGCAGTTCTTC
TRBV20-1	.	many	TRBJ1-4	14	CSTDGGPEGEKLFF	TGCAGTACCGACGGGGGGCCAGAAGGTGAAAAACTGTTTTTT
TRBV27	TRBD2	many	TRBJ2-1	16	CASSRSTSADYNEQFF	TGTGCCAGCAGTAGGTCGACTAGCGCTGACTACAATGAGCAGTTCTTC
TRBV2	.	many	TRBJ2-2	16	CASSERWQGNTGELFF	TGTGCCAGCAGTGAACGGTGGCAGGGGAACACCGGGGAGCTGTTTTTT
TRBV5-5	.	many	TRBJ1-1	14	CASSLSPHGTEAFF	TGTGCCAGCAGCTTGAGCCCCCACGGGACTGAAGCTTTCTTT
TRBV6-5	TRBD2	.	TRBJ2-1	16	CASSSGLAGVRNEQFF	TGTGCCAGCAGTTCCGGACTAGCGGGAGTGCGGAATGAGCAGTTCTTC
TRBV5-5	.	.	TRBJ1-5	15	CASSLDGNSNQPQHF	TGTGCCAGCAGCTTGGACGGAAATAGCAATCAGCCCCAGCATTTT
TRBV28	.	few	TRBJ1-6	14	CASSSTTLNSPLHF	TGTGCCAGCAGTTCCACCACCCTCAATTCACCCCTCCACTTT
TRBV18	.	many	TRBJ1-1	14	CASSPIQGTTEAFF	TGTGCCAGCTCACCAATCCAGGGAACCACTGAAGCTTTCTTT
TRBV7-2	TRBD1	many	TRBJ2-3	15	CASSPGQGAADTQYF	TGTGCCAGCAGCCCGGGACAGGGGGCGGCAGATACGCAGTATTTT
TRBV28	TRBD2	few	TRBJ2-4	15	CASTPGTSGSYIQYF	TGTGCCAGCACCCCCGGGACTAGCGGGAGTTACATTCAGTACTTC
TRBV9	.	many	TRBJ1-3	14	CASSETPSGNTIYF	TGTGCCAGCAGCGAGACACCATCTGGAAACACCATATATTTT
TRBV6-2/TRBV6-3	TRBD1	.	TRBJ1-5	15	CASSPEDRDNQPQHF	TGTGCCAGCAGTCCCGAAGACAGGGACAATCAGCCCCAGCATTTT
TRBV6-6	.	many	TRBJ2-5	12	CASRSGGETQYF	TGTGCCAGCAGATCGGGTGGCGAGACCCAGTACTTC